This T cell receptor beta chain was captured by sequencing in a study of blood T cell repertoires in COVID-19. Background on the study: Samples of COVID-19 (acute and convalescent) were obtained from the United States, Italy and Spain. T cells, B-cell-depleted T cells, or PBMCs provided the cDNA or gDNA that served as material.

The germline V gene has CDR1 KGHDR and CDR2 SFDVKD. The CDR3 contains 17 residues. Losses at the gene ends were 3 bases for V and 1 base for J; bases not matched to a gene: 7. Original data processing: How many nucleated cells were present was estimated from reference gene primer amplification. The table came from immunoSEQ multiplex PCR; TCRdb's copy has only in-frame clones and leaves some out. From that table come the V and J calls and clone size; the DNA was used to work out D and trimming. The repertoire holds around 70,000 clones, with about 84% as singletons. This clone was counted a single time.

The clonotype comes from a human donor in a cohort sampled during active COVID-19. The material sequenced was peripheral blood. The rearrangement joins TRBV24-1 to TRBJ2-1; 8 bases map to TRBD2. For the CDR3, the DNA is TGTGCCACCAGTGATCAAGGTACTAGCGGATCCTACAATGAGCAGTTCTTC. This sequence encodes CATSDQGTSGSYNEQFF.